The next 2 T cell receptor beta chains were all read from a single sample in a study of regulatory T cells in long-lasting Graves disease. Researchers made TCR beta libraries by using iRepertoire HTBI primers and running Arm-PCR on CDR3 regions. TCRdb recomputed calls from the multiplex PCR reads with MiXCR, one row per CDR3 protein. The sample yields a few hundred thousand distinct CDR3 sequences, roughly 21% seen once. Described time point: persistent/refractory GD, antithyroid drugs over 5 years with positive TRAb. There was RNA extracted from PBMCs, and the TCR library was made from it. Sequenced material: peripheral blood mononuclear cells (PBMCs), taken when the disease was refractory, from a patient treated with antithyroid drugs. Receptor source: a female donor with Graves disease.

There are many counts of this clonotype. The chain carries TRBV19 and TRBJ1-5; D possibly corresponds to TRBD1 (5 bases). Germline V CDR1 and CDR2: LNHDA, SQIVND (reference sequence). The CDR3 covers 13 residues. V lost 3 bases, J lost 4 bases, and 7 bases lay in between. The CDR3 DNA follows: TGTGCCAGTAGTATCGGGGCGAATCAGCCCCAGCATTTT. Amino acid sequence: CASSIGANQPQHF.

Ten or more counts support this clonotype. V gene TRBV19 combines with J gene TRBJ1-2, with 7 nucleotides matching TRBD1. The CDR3 is 15 amino acids. Germline-derived CDR1 and CDR2 are LNHDA and SQIVND (reference sequence). Trimming at V came to 3 bases and at J to 1 base, leaving 5 bases not matched to a gene. CDR3 nucleotide sequence: TGTGCCAGTAGTATCGGACAGGAGTTTAACTATGGCTACACCTTC. Residues: CASSIGQEFNYGYTF.